This T cell receptor beta chain was sequenced in a study of CD8 T cells in ankylosing spondylitis. TCRdb recomputed calls from the 5' RACE reads with MiXCR, one row per CDR3 protein. The sample holds tens of thousands of distinct CDR3 sequences, around 27% seen once. CDR3 length equals 12 residues. Trimming left V 1 base short and J 5 bases short, with 5 bases between. This sequence was found in a male donor with ankylosing spondylitis or in good health (not recorded which). The chain is built from TRBV12-3 or TRBV12-4 and TRBJ2-5, with D possibly being TRBD1 (5 bases). What was sequenced was blood, either unsorted or a sorted T cell fraction (not recorded which). CDR3 DNA sequence: TGTGCCAGCAGTTTAGAGGGGGAGACCCAGTACTTC. Its protein is CASSLEGETQYF.